The 5 T cell receptor beta chains given below trace back to one sample, sequenced in a study of post-analysis software for immune sequencing data. Study-level results: In patients, about 5 TRBV segments were more frequent than in controls, with TRBV5-6, TRBV5-1 and TRBV20-1 among them.

Their target antigens are unknown. Unique molecular identifiers were built into the TCR beta cDNA libraries. TCRdb re-called the PCR reads through MiXCR, storing one row per CDR3 protein. This sample yields over 250,000 distinct CDR3 sequences, of which 35% to 40% are seen a single time; under 5.5% belongs to the top ten. Specimen: blood. The receptors originated from a girl aged 10-17 years with multiple sclerosis.

A remark on this clonotype: A much bigger clone sits one base away, suggesting this may be a read error. The genes are TRBV7-2 and TRBJ1-4, with a tentative D call TRBD1 (5 bases). The germline V gene encodes CDR1 SGHTA and CDR2 FQGNSA. This CDR3 is built from 14 residues. In DNA form, the CDR3 reads TGTGCCAGCAGCCGGGGACTCAGTAATGAAAAACGGTTTTTT. Translation gives CASSRGLSNEKRFF.

Concerning this clonotype itself: One base away lies a much larger clone, so this may be a sequencing read error. The chain employs TRBV15 and TRBJ2-5, with a weak D call TRBD1 (5 bases). The V end lost 5 bases, the J end lost 11 bases, and 21 bases lay between the germline ends. The CDR3 consists of 14 residues. CDR1 LNHNV and CDR2 YYDKDF come from the germline V gene (reference sequence). CDR3 nucleotide sequence: TGTGCCACCAGCGAATTGAGCAAGGACAATGAGCAGTACTTC. Protein: CATSELSKDNEQYF.

This clonotype was recorded many times. V and J are TRBV7-9 and TRBJ2-3, with D perhaps TRBD2 (5 bases). The CDR3 runs 16 residues. Germline V CDR1 and CDR2: SEHNR, FQNEAQ (reference sequence). V lost 4 bases, J lost 6 bases, and 20 bases lay in between. CDR3 nucleotide sequence: TGTGCCAGCAGCTACCAGACGCGGGTCAGAGCGGATACGCAGTATTTT. Translated, it gives CASSYQTRVRADTQYF.

The rearrangement joins TRBV11-1 to TRBJ2-5; D gene unclear. This CDR3 is built from 14 residues. In germline, CDR1 is SGHAT, CDR2 FQDESV (reference sequence). Between the trimmed V and J ends, which lost 5 bases and 4 bases, there was a span of 14 bases. Here the CDR3 DNA reads TGTGCCAGCAGCCCGAGCGTAGTCCGAGAGACCCAGTACTTC. This gives the protein CASSPSVVRETQYF.

This clonotype was seen at least ten times. V gene TRBV2 combines with J gene TRBJ2-1; weak D call: TRBD2 (5 bases). The CDR3 is made up of 14 amino acids. V gave up 1 base and J gave up 7 bases, with 11 bases separating them. The germline CDR1 and CDR2 sequences are SNHLY and FYNNEI. CDR3 in amino acids: CASSEVKTGNEQFF. The CDR3 DNA reads TGTGCCAGCAGTGAAGTGAAGACGGGGAATGAGCAGTTCTTC.